This entry features one T cell receptor (beta chain) sequence. Methods used by the authors: From reference gene primer amplification, estimates of nucleated cell counts were derived. Only in-frame clones appear in the TCRdb table, and some are missing; sequencing was by immunoSEQ multiplex PCR. V, J and clone size reflect that table, while D and trimming were determined from the DNA. This sample has around 200,000 clones; under 85% occur once, and the top ten carry roughly 1.3%. A Seattle source enrolled patients during active infection and followed them longitudinally. The data were obtained in a study of blood T cell repertoires in COVID-19. Study summary: Material from acute and convalescent COVID-19 was sourced from the United States, Italy and Spain. T cells, B-cell-depleted T cells, or PBMCs supplied cDNA or gDNA.

Sequenced material: peripheral blood. The source of this sequence is a woman between 25 and 40 years old with COVID-19, enrolled during active disease.

CDR3 bases: TGTGCCTGGAGTGTACATCTCACAGGGGATGGCTACACCTTC. Protein: CAWSVHLTGDGYTF. The genes are TRBV30 and TRBJ1-2; the match to TRBD1 covers 7 bases. Losses at the gene ends were 0 bases for V and 6 bases for J; bases not matched to a gene: 7. The CDR3 contains 14 residues. Germline lookup yields CDR1 GTSNPN and CDR2 SVGIG (reference sequence).